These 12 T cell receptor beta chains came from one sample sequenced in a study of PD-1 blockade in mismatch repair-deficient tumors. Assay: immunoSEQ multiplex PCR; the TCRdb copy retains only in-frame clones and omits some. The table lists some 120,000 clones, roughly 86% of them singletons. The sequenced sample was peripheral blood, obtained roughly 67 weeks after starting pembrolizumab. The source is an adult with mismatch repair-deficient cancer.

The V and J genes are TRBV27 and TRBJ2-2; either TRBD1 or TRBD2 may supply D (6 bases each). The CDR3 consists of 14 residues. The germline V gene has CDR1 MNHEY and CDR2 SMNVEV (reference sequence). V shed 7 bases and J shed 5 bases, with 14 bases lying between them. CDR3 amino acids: CASTTVGGTGELFF. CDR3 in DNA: TGTGCCAGCACCACAGTAGGGGGGACCGGGGAGCTGTTTTTT.

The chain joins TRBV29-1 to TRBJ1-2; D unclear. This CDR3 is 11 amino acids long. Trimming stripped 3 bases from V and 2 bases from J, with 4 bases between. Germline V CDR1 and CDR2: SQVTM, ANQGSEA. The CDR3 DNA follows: TGCAGCGTTGATCAGAACTATGGCTACACCTTC. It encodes CSVDQNYGYTF.

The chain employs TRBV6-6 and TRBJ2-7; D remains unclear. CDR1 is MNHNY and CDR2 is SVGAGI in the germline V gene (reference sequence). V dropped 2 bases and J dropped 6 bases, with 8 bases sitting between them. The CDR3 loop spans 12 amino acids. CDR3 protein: CASSYDTGEQYF. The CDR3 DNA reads TGTGCCAGCAGTTACGACACGGGCGAGCAGTACTTC.

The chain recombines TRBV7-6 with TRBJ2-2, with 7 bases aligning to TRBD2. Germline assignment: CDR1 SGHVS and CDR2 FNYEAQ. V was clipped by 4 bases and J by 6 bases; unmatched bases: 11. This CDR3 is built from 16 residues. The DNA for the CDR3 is TGTGCCAGCAGCTCCTCTAGGGAGGGAGTGGCCGGGGAGCTGTTTTTT. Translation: CASSSSREGVAGELFF.

In DNA, the CDR3 is TGTGCCAGCAGCGTATCCTCCCAAGCTTACAATGAGCAGTTCTTC. Its protein is CASSVSSQAYNEQFF. The rearrangement joins TRBV9 to TRBJ2-1; D not resolved. Per germline, CDR1 SGDLS and CDR2 YYNGEE. The CDR3 length is 15 residues. The V gene lost 1 base and the J gene lost 4 bases, with 12 bases spanning the gap.

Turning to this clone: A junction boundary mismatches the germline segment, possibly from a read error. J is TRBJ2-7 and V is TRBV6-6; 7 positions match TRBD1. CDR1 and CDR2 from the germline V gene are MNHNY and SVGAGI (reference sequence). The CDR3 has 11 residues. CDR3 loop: CASRNDRDLSF. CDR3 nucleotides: TGTGCCAGCAGAAACGACAGGGACCTGAGCTTC.

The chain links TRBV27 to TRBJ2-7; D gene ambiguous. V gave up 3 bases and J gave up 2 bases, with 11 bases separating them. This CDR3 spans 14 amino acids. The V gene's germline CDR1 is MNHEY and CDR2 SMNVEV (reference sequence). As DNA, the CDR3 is TGTGCCAGCAGTTTGTTCGACGGTCCCTACGAGCAGTACTTC. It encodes CASSLFDGPYEQYF.

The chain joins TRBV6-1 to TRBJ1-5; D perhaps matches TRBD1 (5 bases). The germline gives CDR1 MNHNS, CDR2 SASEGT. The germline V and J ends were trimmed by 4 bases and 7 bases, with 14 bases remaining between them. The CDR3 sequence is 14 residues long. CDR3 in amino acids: CASSGGRVGQPQHF. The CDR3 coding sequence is TGTGCCAGCAGTGGGGGCAGGGTGGGCCAGCCCCAGCATTTT.

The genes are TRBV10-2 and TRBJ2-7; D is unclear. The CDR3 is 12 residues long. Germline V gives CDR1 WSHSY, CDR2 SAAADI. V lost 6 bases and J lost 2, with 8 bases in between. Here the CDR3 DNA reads TGCGCCAGCAGAGCCGTAGCCTACGAGCAGTACTTC. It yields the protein CASRAVAYEQYF.

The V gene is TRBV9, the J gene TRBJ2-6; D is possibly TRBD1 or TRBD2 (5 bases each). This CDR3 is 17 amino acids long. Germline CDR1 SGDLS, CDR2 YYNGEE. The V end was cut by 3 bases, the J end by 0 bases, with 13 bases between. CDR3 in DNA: TGTGCCAGCAGCGCGGGACGATTCCTCTCTGGGGCCAACGTCCTGACTTTC. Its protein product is CASSAGRFLSGANVLTF.

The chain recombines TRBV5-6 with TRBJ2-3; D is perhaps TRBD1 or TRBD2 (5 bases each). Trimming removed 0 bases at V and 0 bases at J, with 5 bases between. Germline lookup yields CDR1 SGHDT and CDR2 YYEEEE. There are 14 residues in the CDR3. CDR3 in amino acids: CASSLGDSTDTQYF. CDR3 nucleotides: TGTGCCAGCAGCTTGGGGGACAGCACAGATACGCAGTATTTT.

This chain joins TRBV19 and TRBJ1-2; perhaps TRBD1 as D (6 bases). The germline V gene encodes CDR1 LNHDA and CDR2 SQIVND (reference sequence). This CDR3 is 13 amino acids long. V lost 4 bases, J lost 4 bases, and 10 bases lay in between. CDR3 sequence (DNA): TGTGCCAGTAGTAGGGGACACTCCTATGGCTACACCTTC. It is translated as CASSRGHSYGYTF.